This TCR beta chain was documented in a study of blood T cell repertoires in COVID-19. Overall study: The samples span acute and convalescent COVID-19 from the United States, Italy and Spain. T cells, B-cell-depleted T cells, or PBMCs provided the cDNA or gDNA that served as material.

The CDR3 length is 17 residues. Germline CDR1 is PRHDT and CDR2 is FYEKMQ (reference sequence). J was trimmed by 0 bases and V by 2 bases; bases with no gene match: 1. In the original analysis: Using reference gene primer amplification, nucleated cell counts were estimated. The protocol was immunoSEQ multiplex PCR, while the TCRdb copy is restricted to in-frame clones and leaves out a portion. The DNA was the basis for D and trimming; V, J and clone size are from that table. Here the sample spans under 150,000 clones, 90% being singletons. Seattle enrolled patients during active infection and tracked them longitudinally.

What was sequenced was peripheral blood. The V call is TRBV13, the J call TRBJ2-1, with 13 bases identical to TRBD2. The TCR originated in a man aged 60-69 years with COVID-19, enrolled during active disease. In nucleotides, the CDR3 is TGTGCCAGCAGCTTACGGACTAGCGGGAGCTCCTACAATGAGCAGTTCTTC. Protein: CASSLRTSGSSYNEQFF.